Listed below are T cell receptor beta chains from one sample, sequenced in a study of post-analysis software for immune sequencing data. In TCRdb, the PCR reads were re-called with MiXCR into one record per CDR3 protein. The repertoire has some 370,000 distinct CDR3 sequences, roughly 36% of them found once; the top ten carry around an eighth. The source material was blood. Receptors were obtained from a girl aged 5-17 years with multiple sclerosis. CDR3s include the opening cysteine and the closing phenylalanine or tryptophan. Each record gives: D gene, V gene, clone size, J gene, CDR3 DNA, CDR3 protein. A D gene is named only where the DNA matches it firmly. The listing skips clone size in some rows; elsewhere it reads once, few, many or a size class.

D: -; V: TRBV12-3/TRBV12-4; size: -; J: TRBJ2-2; DNA: TGTGCCAGCAGCCCTCGACGGAACACCGGGGAGCTGTTTTTT; CDR3: CASSPRRNTGELFF
D: -; V: TRBV5-1; size: -; J: TRBJ2-5; DNA: TGCGCCAGCAGGATGGAAGAGACCCAGTACTTC; CDR3: CASRMEETQYF
D: TRBD2; V: TRBV20-1; size: many; J: TRBJ2-1; DNA: TGCAGTGCTAGACCCACTAGCGGGGGAATTTACAATGAGCAGTTCTTC; CDR3: CSARPTSGGIYNEQFF
D: -; V: TRBV7-9; size: few; J: TRBJ2-1; DNA: TGTGCCAGCAGCCCCAGACTGTCCCATGAGCAGTTCTTC; CDR3: CASSPRLSHEQFF
D: -; V: TRBV2; size: once; J: TRBJ2-5; DNA: TGTGCCAGCAGTGAGAGAGACGGGACGTGGGGGACCCAGTACTTC; CDR3: CASSERDGTWGTQYF
D: -; V: TRBV4-1; size: -; J: TRBJ2-7; DNA: TGCGCCAGCAGCCACCCGTCCGGGAACTACGAGCAGTACTTC; CDR3: CASSHPSGNYEQYF
D: -; V: TRBV6-2/TRBV6-3; size: -; J: TRBJ2-5; DNA: TGTGCCAGCAGCTCCAAAGACACGTACCAAGAGACCCAGTACTTC; CDR3: CASSSKDTYQETQYF
D: -; V: TRBV7-9; size: once; J: TRBJ2-1; DNA: TGTGCCAGCAGCTTTCCGGGGACCTACAATGAGCAGTTCTTC; CDR3: CASSFPGTYNEQFF
D: -; V: TRBV12-3/TRBV12-4; size: few; J: TRBJ2-5; DNA: TGTGCCACTAGAGTAGGGGGGGGTGAGACCCAGTACTTC; CDR3: CATRVGGGETQYF
D: TRBD1; V: TRBV6-2/TRBV6-3; size: few; J: TRBJ2-3; DNA: TGTGCCAGCAGTTCCAACCGACAGGGGGGGGGCACAGATACGCAGTATTTT; CDR3: CASSSNRQGGGTDTQYF
D: -; V: TRBV12-3/TRBV12-4; size: -; J: TRBJ2-1; DNA: TGTGCCAGCAGTCAGCTAAGCGAGTCCTACAATGAGCAGTTCTTC; CDR3: CASSQLSESYNEQFF
D: TRBD1; V: TRBV6-6; size: few; J: TRBJ2-7; DNA: TGTGCCAGCAGTTACTATGATATACACAGGGGAGTCCCTAGGGAGCAGTACTTC; CDR3: CASSYYDIHRGVPREQYF
D: -; V: TRBV10-1; size: -; J: TRBJ2-1; DNA: TGCGCCAGCAGTGAATCGCCCCTAACTCCCTACAATGAGCAGTTCTTC; CDR3: CASSESPLTPYNEQFF
D: TRBD1; V: TRBV6-5; size: many; J: TRBJ2-7; DNA: TGTGCCAGCAGCCGACAGGGGAGCTACGAGCAGTACTTC; CDR3: CASSRQGSYEQYF
D: TRBD1; V: TRBV6-2/TRBV6-3; size: -; J: TRBJ2-2; DNA: TGTGCCAGCAGTTGGACAGGGTCCGGGGAGCTGTTTTTT; CDR3: CASSWTGSGELFF
D: -; V: TRBV2; size: -; J: TRBJ1-6; DNA: TGTGCCAGCCGTTGGGGGACACTGAATTCACCCCTCCACTTT; CDR3: CASRWGTLNSPLHF
D: TRBD2; V: TRBV29-1; size: once; J: TRBJ2-1; DNA: TGCAGCGTTGAAGAGGGGGAGACTAGCGGGAGGGTGTCCTACAATGAGCAGTTCTTC; CDR3: CSVEEGETSGRVSYNEQFF
D: -; V: TRBV7-2; size: -; J: TRBJ2-7; DNA: TGTGCCAGCAGCTTAGGTCCAACTAACGAGCAGTACTTC; CDR3: CASSLGPTNEQYF
D: TRBD2; V: TRBV9; size: -; J: TRBJ2-1; DNA: TGTGCCAGCAGCGGGACTAGCGGGACTTACAATGAGCAGTTCTTC; CDR3: CASSGTSGTYNEQFF
D: -; V: TRBV6-5; size: few; J: TRBJ2-7; DNA: TGTGCCAGCAGTACCCCTCGGACAGCCTCCTACGAGCAGTACTTC; CDR3: CASSTPRTASYEQYF
D: -; V: TRBV7-2; size: few; J: TRBJ1-2; DNA: TGTGCCAGCAGCTTATACGGGGGGGGCTACACCTTC; CDR3: CASSLYGGGYTF
D: TRBD2; V: TRBV20-1; size: -; J: TRBJ2-5; DNA: TGCAGTGCTAGAGATCCCAGCGGGGGGCATCAAGAGACCCAGTACTTC; CDR3: CSARDPSGGHQETQYF
D: TRBD2; V: TRBV4-2; size: -; J: TRBJ2-3; DNA: TGTGCCAGCGGCCAAGACTTTCCCGGACTAGCGCTCACAGATACGCAGTATTTT; CDR3: CASGQDFPGLALTDTQYF
D: -; V: TRBV12-3/TRBV12-4; size: few; J: TRBJ2-3; DNA: TGTGCCAGCAGTTTAGCCGCAGGGCCTGAAGGGGATACGCAGTATTTT; CDR3: CASSLAAGPEGDTQYF
D: -; V: TRBV12-3/TRBV12-4; size: -; J: TRBJ2-5; DNA: TGTGCCAGCAGTCACGGGAATGAGCAGTACTTC; CDR3: CASSHGNEQYF
D: TRBD2; V: TRBV20-1; size: few; J: TRBJ2-7; DNA: TGCAGTGCTGTCCCTACTAGCGGGGGTACCTACGAGCAGTACTTC; CDR3: CSAVPTSGGTYEQYF
D: -; V: TRBV19; size: -; J: TRBJ1-2; DNA: TGTGCCAGTAATAAGGGGAGCTTAACTAACTATGGCTACACCTTC; CDR3: CASNKGSLTNYGYTF
D: -; V: TRBV5-1; size: few; J: TRBJ1-2; DNA: TGCGCCAGCAGCTTAGGAACAGGGCAAGGCTACACCTTC; CDR3: CASSLGTGQGYTF
D: TRBD2; V: TRBV12-3/TRBV12-4; size: many; J: TRBJ2-3; DNA: TGTGCCAGCAGTCCCCCTAGCGGGGGGCGAGATACGCAGTATTTT; CDR3: CASSPPSGGRDTQYF
D: TRBD1; V: TRBV2; size: -; J: TRBJ1-2; DNA: TGTGCCAGCAGAGGCTCCGGGACAGGGATCGGCTACACCTTC; CDR3: CASRGSGTGIGYTF
D: TRBD1; V: TRBV6-1; size: few; J: TRBJ2-1; DNA: TGTGCCAGCAGGCCGGGACAGGGCGAACTCTCCTACAATGAGCAGTTCTTC; CDR3: CASRPGQGELSYNEQFF
D: TRBD2; V: TRBV9; size: few; J: TRBJ2-1; DNA: TGTGCCAGCGGCGTAGCGGGGGACCACTACAATGAGCAGTTCTTC; CDR3: CASGVAGDHYNEQFF
D: -; V: TRBV24-1; size: few; J: TRBJ2-1; DNA: TGTGCCACCAGTGATTTCGTGTTAGGGTCCTCCTACAATGAGCAGTTCTTC; CDR3: CATSDFVLGSSYNEQFF
D: TRBD1; V: TRBV7-2; size: -; J: TRBJ1-2; DNA: TGTGCCAGCAGCTTAGCCCTCGGACAGGGTAATGGCTACACCTTC; CDR3: CASSLALGQGNGYTF
D: TRBD2; V: TRBV20-1; size: -; J: TRBJ2-7; DNA: TGCAGTGCTAGAGTAGAGTGGGGGGGCGAGCAGTACTTC; CDR3: CSARVEWGGEQYF
D: TRBD2; V: TRBV5-1; size: -; J: TRBJ2-3; DNA: TGCGCCAGCAGCTCTACAGCGGGGGGGAGCACAGATACGCAGTATTTT; CDR3: CASSSTAGGSTDTQYF
D: -; V: TRBV9; size: -; J: TRBJ2-1; DNA: TGTGCCAGCAGCTTAGGGCAGGGAAGGGAGTTCTTC; CDR3: CASSLGQGREFF
D: -; V: TRBV10-3; size: few; J: TRBJ2-2; DNA: TGTGCCATCAATGCCGCGCGGGGGCGGGACACCGGGGAGCTGTTTTTT; CDR3: CAINAARGRDTGELFF
D: -; V: TRBV7-2; size: -; J: TRBJ1-1; DNA: TGTGCCAGCAGCTTAACGGTAATGAACACTGAAGCTTTCTTT; CDR3: CASSLTVMNTEAFF
D: -; V: TRBV5-6; size: -; J: TRBJ2-1; DNA: TGTGCCAGCAGCTTCCCTCCGGGACGGCATTCCTACAATGAGCAGTTCTTC; CDR3: CASSFPPGRHSYNEQFF
D: -; V: TRBV10-2; size: few; J: TRBJ2-1; DNA: TGCGCCAGCAGTGACCCAGCCCCCTTTCTCTACAATGAGCAGTTCTTC; CDR3: CASSDPAPFLYNEQFF
D: -; V: TRBV5-1; size: few; J: TRBJ2-1; DNA: TGCGCCAGCGGCCAGGACACTAGCTCCTACAATGAGCAGTTCTTC; CDR3: CASGQDTSSYNEQFF
D: -; V: TRBV10-1; size: -; J: TRBJ2-7; DNA: TGCGCCAGCAGTGTTAGGATCTACGAGCAGTACTTC; CDR3: CASSVRIYEQYF
D: -; V: TRBV27; size: -; J: TRBJ2-1; DNA: TGTGCCAGCAGTCCCGGGACTTGGCAGTTCTTC; CDR3: CASSPGTWQFF
D: TRBD1; V: TRBV25-1; size: -; J: TRBJ1-1; DNA: TGTGCCAGCAGCCTGACAGGGGTGGGACCTGAAGCTTTCTTT; CDR3: CASSLTGVGPEAFF
D: -; V: TRBV3-1; size: -; J: TRBJ2-5; DNA: TGTGCCAGCAAGGAGCGTGGAGAGACCCAGTACTTC; CDR3: CASKERGETQYF
D: TRBD2; V: TRBV4-1; size: -; J: TRBJ2-3; DNA: TGCGCCAGCAGCCTCGGACTAGCGGGGGAACCAGATACGCAGTATTTT; CDR3: CASSLGLAGEPDTQYF
D: TRBD1; V: TRBV7-2; size: few; J: TRBJ1-5; DNA: TGTGCCAGCAGCTGGACAGGGTTTAATCAGCCCCAGCATTTT; CDR3: CASSWTGFNQPQHF
D: -; V: TRBV25-1; size: -; J: TRBJ1-1; DNA: TGTGCCAGCGGATTGGACGGGGGAAACACTGAAGCTTTCTTT; CDR3: CASGLDGGNTEAFF
D: -; V: TRBV20-1; size: -; J: TRBJ2-7; DNA: TGCAGTGCCATAGACCGCCCTTACGAGCAGTACTTC; CDR3: CSAIDRPYEQYF
D: TRBD2; V: TRBV12-3/TRBV12-4; size: -; J: TRBJ2-2; DNA: TGTGCCAGCAGGGGGGTACTAGCGGGGGATAACACCGGGGAGCTGTTTTTT; CDR3: CASRGVLAGDNTGELFF
D: -; V: TRBV5-1; size: few; J: TRBJ1-1; DNA: TGCGCCAGCAGCTTGGCCCGCTCTCTGAACACTGAAGCTTTCTTT; CDR3: CASSLARSLNTEAFF
D: -; V: TRBV25-1; size: few; J: TRBJ1-6; DNA: TGTGCCAGCAGTGATTACAAGTCACCCCTCCACTTT; CDR3: CASSDYKSPLHF
D: TRBD2; V: TRBV2; size: once; J: TRBJ2-3; DNA: TGTGCCAGCAGTGATGGGATCGGGGGGGCCCCAGGTAGAGATACGCAGTATTTT; CDR3: CASSDGIGGAPGRDTQYF